The next 2 T cell receptor beta chains were all read from a single sample in a study of T-cell memory formation after mild COVID-19. TCRdb reanalysed the 5' RACE reads using MiXCR and keeps one entry per CDR3 protein. The sample has approximately 290,000 distinct CDR3 sequences, approximately 15% seen once; the top ten hold roughly a fifth. The sequenced sample consisted of PBMCs or a T cell subset sorted from them (not recorded which). The receptor set was obtained from a man younger than 35 who had mild COVID-19 (a few samples of this study predate the infection). Cell type and time point are not known.

The chain is built from TRBV6-1 and TRBJ1-3; D remains unclear. Germline V gives CDR1 MNHNS, CDR2 SASEGT. This CDR3 is built from 15 residues. The V end was cut by 1 base, the J end by 0 bases, with 7 bases between. The DNA of the CDR3 is TGTGCCAGCAGTGAAGACAGCCTCTCTGGAAACACCATATATTTT. The encoded protein is CASSEDSLSGNTIYF.

A few counts support this clonotype. V and J are TRBV10-3 and TRBJ2-3; TRBD2 matches at 10 bases. Unmatched junction bases numbered 10, after V lost 5 bases and J lost 2 bases. The CDR3 is 17 residues long. Germline values: CDR1 ENHRY, CDR2 SYGVKD. The CDR3 here is CAISPFSSGGLTDTQYF. The CDR3 DNA is TGTGCCATCAGTCCATTTTCTAGCGGGGGCCTCACAGATACGCAGTATTTT.